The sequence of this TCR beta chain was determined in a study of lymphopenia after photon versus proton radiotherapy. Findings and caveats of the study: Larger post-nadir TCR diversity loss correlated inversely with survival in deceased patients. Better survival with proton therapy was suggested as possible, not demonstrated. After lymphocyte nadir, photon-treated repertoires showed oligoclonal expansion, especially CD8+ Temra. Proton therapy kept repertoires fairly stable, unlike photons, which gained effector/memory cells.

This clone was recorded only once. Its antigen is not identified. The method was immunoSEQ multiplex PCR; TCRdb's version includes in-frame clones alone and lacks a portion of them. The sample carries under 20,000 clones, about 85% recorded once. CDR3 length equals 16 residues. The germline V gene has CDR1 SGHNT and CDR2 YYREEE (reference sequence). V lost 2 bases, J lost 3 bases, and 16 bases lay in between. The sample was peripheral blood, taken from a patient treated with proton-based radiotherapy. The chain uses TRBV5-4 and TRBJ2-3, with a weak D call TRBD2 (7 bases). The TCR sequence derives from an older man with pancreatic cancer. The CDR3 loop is CASSFGGPQRTDTQYF. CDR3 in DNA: TGTGCCAGCAGCTTCGGGGGGCCACAAAGGACAGATACGCAGTATTTT. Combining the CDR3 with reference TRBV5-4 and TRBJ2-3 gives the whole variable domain ETGVTQSPTHLIKTRGQQVTLRCSSQSGHNTVSWYQQALGQGPQFIFQYYREEENGRGNFPPRFSGLQFPNYSSELNVNALELDDSALYLCASSFGGPQRTDTQYFGPGTRLTVL.